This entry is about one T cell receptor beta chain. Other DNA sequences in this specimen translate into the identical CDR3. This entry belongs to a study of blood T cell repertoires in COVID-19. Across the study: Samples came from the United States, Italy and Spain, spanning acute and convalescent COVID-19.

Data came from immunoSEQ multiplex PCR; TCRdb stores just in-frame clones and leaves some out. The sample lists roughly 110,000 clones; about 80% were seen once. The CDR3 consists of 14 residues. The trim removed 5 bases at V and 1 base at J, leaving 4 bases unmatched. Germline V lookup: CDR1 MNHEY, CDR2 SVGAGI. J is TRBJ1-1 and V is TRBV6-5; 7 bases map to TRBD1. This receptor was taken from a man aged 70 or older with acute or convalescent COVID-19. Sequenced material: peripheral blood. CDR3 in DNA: TGTGCCAGCAGTCCGAGGACAGGGAACACTGAAGCTTTCTTT. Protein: CASSPRTGNTEAFF.